Listed below are T cell receptor beta chains from one sample, sequenced in a study of early T cells in non-severe SARS-CoV-2 infection. TCRdb recomputed calls from the 5' RACE reads with MiXCR, one row per CDR3 protein. This sample has some 40,000 distinct CDR3 sequences; 5% to 6.5% occur once, and the top ten carry 25% to 30%. Material: whole blood. These receptors were obtained from an adult who was a healthcare worker with PCR-confirmed SARS-CoV-2 infection or an uninfected control (not recorded which). CDR3s include the opening cysteine and the closing phenylalanine or tryptophan. Each record gives: D gene, clone size, V gene, J gene, CDR3 DNA, CDR3 protein. A D gene is named only where the DNA matches it firmly. Clone size appears in some rows only: once, few, many, or a class for an expanded clone.

>.|.|TRBV12-3/TRBV12-4|TRBJ2-7
TGTGCCAGCAGTTCCTACTACGAGCAGTACTTC
CASSSYYEQYF
>.|many|TRBV6-6|TRBJ2-4
TGTGCCAGCAACCCCGGCGGGCTAGCCAAAAACATTCAGTACTTC
CASNPGGLAKNIQYF
>.|many|TRBV7-3|TRBJ2-3
TGTGCCAGCAGCTTAAGGCCATCCCTGGGTCGAGATACGCAGTATTTT
CASSLRPSLGRDTQYF
>.|many|TRBV29-1|TRBJ1-2
TGCAGCGTTGACCAGGGGAGAGGCTACACCTTC
CSVDQGRGYTF
>.|many|TRBV20-1|TRBJ1-3
TGCAGTGCAAAAAGGAGGGGGACCAATCCAGGCGGAAACACCATATATTTT
CSAKRRGTNPGGNTIYF
>.|many|TRBV7-2|TRBJ2-1
TGTGCCAGCAGCTTAGATGGGGGGACTGAGCAGTTCTTC
CASSLDGGTEQFF
>TRBD1|many|TRBV20-1|TRBJ2-3
TGCAGTGCTAGAGACCTACAGGGGGCTGGGACAGATACGCAGTATTTT
CSARDLQGAGTDTQYF
>TRBD1|.|TRBV7-2|TRBJ1-4
TGTGCCAGCAGCCACAGGGGGAAGGGAGAAAAACTGTTTTTT
CASSHRGKGEKLFF
>.|.|TRBV11-2|TRBJ2-5
TGTGCCAGCAGCCCCTTTGGGGGGTCTATACAAGAGACCCAGTACTTC
CASSPFGGSIQETQYF
>.|many|TRBV4-2|TRBJ1-5
TGTGCCAGCAGCCAAGAGGCGGGGAGGGGTCAGCCCCAGCATTTT
CASSQEAGRGQPQHF
>.|many|TRBV27|TRBJ2-3
TGTGCCAGCAGTTTATTGGTAGGAGATACGCAGTATTTT
CASSLLVGDTQYF
>TRBD1|.|TRBV7-2|TRBJ1-5
TGTGCCAGCAGCTTAACGGGACAGATTAGCAATCAGCCCCAGCATTTT
CASSLTGQISNQPQHF
>TRBD2|few|TRBV2|TRBJ2-6
TGTGCCAGCAGCGGGAGGTTGGGACTTGCTGGGGCCAACGTCCTGACTTTC
CASSGRLGLAGANVLTF
>.|many|TRBV27|TRBJ1-1
TGTGCCAGCAGGCGGGACCAGCTTAGCACTGAAGCTTTCTTT
CASRRDQLSTEAFF
>TRBD2|.|TRBV20-1|TRBJ2-1
TGCAGTGCTATATCCGGGACTAGCGGCATTAATGAGCAGTTCTTC
CSAISGTSGINEQFF
>.|many|TRBV6-1|TRBJ2-1
TGTGCCAGTCTGAGGGGGGACTTCCCCTACAATGAGCAGTTCTTC
CASLRGDFPYNEQFF
>TRBD2|many|TRBV14|TRBJ2-2
TGTGCCAGCAGCCCACGACTAGCGGCGGCCACCGGGGAGCTGTTTTTT
CASSPRLAAATGELFF
>TRBD2|few|TRBV5-1|TRBJ2-3
TGCGCCAGCAGCTTAACCGCGGGGGTGGTTGATACGCAGTATTTT
CASSLTAGVVDTQYF
>.|few|TRBV4-1|TRBJ2-5
TGCGCCAGCAGCCAAGGACGGGGCCAAGAGACCCAGTACTTC
CASSQGRGQETQYF
>.|many|TRBV6-4|TRBJ2-1
TGTGCCAGCAGTGACACCCCCGGGGGGCGCAACAATGAGCAGTTCTTC
CASSDTPGGRNNEQFF
>.|many|TRBV2|TRBJ2-1
TGTGCCAGCAGTGGAGCTGTAGGGGTAAGCTCCTACAATGAGCAGTTCTTC
CASSGAVGVSSYNEQFF
>TRBD1|many|TRBV12-3/TRBV12-4|TRBJ1-4
TGTGCCAGCAGTAACAGGGGGCGCGTTGAAAAACTGTTTTTT
CASSNRGRVEKLFF
>TRBD2|few|TRBV20-1|TRBJ2-1
TGCAGTGCGCTAGCGGGGGGGATATTTTACAATGAGCAGTTCTTC
CSALAGGIFYNEQFF
>.|many|TRBV6-2/TRBV6-3|TRBJ2-2
TGTGCCAGCGGCTCGGACAGATTCACCGGGGAGCTGTTTTTT
CASGSDRFTGELFF
>.|many|TRBV24-1|TRBJ1-5
TGTGCCACCAGTGACCCCGATCAGCCCCAGCATTTT
CATSDPDQPQHF
>.|many|TRBV20-1|TRBJ2-1
TGCAGTGCGCACACTAGGGGCCTGGGGGGTGAGCAGTTCTTC
CSAHTRGLGGEQFF
>.|many|TRBV6-6|TRBJ1-1
TGTGCCAGCAGCACGGACAATGAAGCTTTCTTT
CASSTDNEAFF
>TRBD2|many|TRBV19|TRBJ2-1
TGTGCCAGTAGTATAGACCCACTAGCGGGGGGGAGCTCCTACAATGAGCAGTTCTTC
CASSIDPLAGGSSYNEQFF
>.|many|TRBV7-9|TRBJ2-1
TGTGCCAGCAGCTCTCAGTCCTACAATGAGCAGTTCTTC
CASSSQSYNEQFF
>.|many|TRBV7-2|TRBJ2-6
TGTGCCAGCAGCTTAGGGCCGGGAGCTGGGGCCAACGTCCTGACTTTC
CASSLGPGAGANVLTF
>.|few|TRBV20-1|TRBJ1-1
TGCAGTGCTAGGACAGTATCCACTGAAGCTTTCTTT
CSARTVSTEAFF
>TRBD2|many|TRBV7-2|TRBJ2-1
TGTGCCAGCAGCTTGGGGAGCGGGGACAATGAGCAGTTCTTC
CASSLGSGDNEQFF